This TCR beta chain was sequenced in a study of human T cells and chemical hapten exposure. This clonotype came up a few times. Antigen specificity is unknown. This could be a read error, since a much larger clone is one nucleotide away. Germline lookup yields CDR1 SEHNR and CDR2 FQNEAQ (reference sequence). V lost 5 bases, J lost 1 base, and 8 bases lay in between. This CDR3 has 13 amino acids. As to time point: patch test 3, about 24 weeks after DPC sensitization. Treatment noted: therapeutic diphenylcyclopropenone sensitization with weekly scalp DPC. The library put unique molecular identifiers onto individual cDNA molecules. Original processing methods: With a range of about 20,000 to 750,000, the median per sample was 95,638 TCRs. TCRdb called the RACE reads again in MiXCR, with one record for every CDR3 protein. It is TCRdb's table, rather than the study itself, that gives the V and J calls and clone size. The data show 27,000 or so distinct CDR3 sequences, 5.8% seen once.

Study-wide results and caveats: Donors, who had alopecia, may show an immune response that differs from healthy people's.

Sequencing was performed on whole blood, taken in connection with sensitization to the hapten diphenylcyclopropenone (DPC). The rearrangement joins TRBV7-9 to TRBJ2-5, with D unresolved. This clonotype originated in a young man with alopecia areata. Some clones in this sample may be carry-over from other donors' samples. CDR3: CASSPRTQETQYF. The CDR3 DNA reads as TGTGCCAGCAGCCCCAGGACCCAAGAGACCCAGTACTTC.